This T cell receptor (beta chain) was observed in a study of T cells after yellow fever vaccination. TCRdb analysed the 5' RACE reads with MiXCR anew, one entry per CDR3 protein. The sample includes around 530,000 distinct CDR3 sequences, about 17% of them seen just once. Germline-derived CDR1 and CDR2 are SGHTA and FQGNSA. The CDR3 runs to 13 residues. V lost 6 bases and J lost 2, with 8 bases in between. Whole-study findings and limits: The bulk population could contribute abundant contaminating clonotypes to FACS-sorted repertoires. The secondary response showed a weaker magnitude and a faster peak, day 5 versus 15.

This clonotype occurred a few times. The target antigen is unknown. The sequenced sample was PBMCs, obtained around 5 days after the first yellow fever vaccination. The TCR sequence derives from a man aged 18 to 30 who received the YFV17D yellow fever vaccine. The genes are TRBV7-2 and TRBJ2-1, with D uncertain. The CDR3 is CASRPTTYNEQFF. The CDR3 nucleotides read TGTGCCAGCAGGCCTACTACCTACAATGAGCAGTTCTTC.